The rows below give T cell receptor beta chains drawn from one sample of a study of identical twins. TCRdb re-derived calls from the 5' RACE reads in MiXCR, one entry per CDR3 protein. The sample contains about 570,000 distinct CDR3 sequences, 9% to 10% of which appear only once. These data were also filed under a second study, of yellow fever vaccine responses in identical twins.

Sequencing input: PBMCs. These receptors originate from a woman between 18 and 29 years old in good health. CDR3s include the opening cysteine and the closing phenylalanine or tryptophan. D genes are given only for firm matches. A row's size may be missing; if present it is once, few, many or a size class.

D gene,J gene,V gene,clone size,CDR3 protein,CDR3 DNA
TRBD2,TRBJ2-3,TRBV29-1,.,CSVGTSGRPDTQYF,TGCAGCGTTGGTACTAGCGGGAGGCCAGATACGCAGTATTTT
.,TRBJ2-2,TRBV18,.,CASSPQLGMYTGELFF,TGTGCCAGCTCACCCCAACTAGGGATGTACACCGGGGAGCTGTTTTTT
TRBD2,TRBJ2-5,TRBV5-1,few,CASSFSGGRSETQYF,TGCGCCAGCAGCTTTAGCGGGGGGCGATCGGAGACCCAGTACTTC
TRBD2,TRBJ2-3,TRBV29-1,.,CSVEARLAGGPGDTQYF,TGCAGCGTTGAAGCCCGACTAGCGGGAGGGCCGGGAGATACGCAGTATTTT
.,TRBJ2-7,TRBV3-1,many,CASSQGGSLVTYEQYF,TGTGCCAGCAGCCAAGGCGGGTCCCTGGTGACCTACGAGCAGTACTTC
.,TRBJ1-1,TRBV2,.,CASSSSTEAFF,TGTGCCAGCTCCTCGTCCACTGAAGCTTTCTTT
TRBD2,TRBJ2-3,TRBV20-1,many,CSAWLAGGHSTDTQYF,TGCAGTGCTTGGCTAGCGGGGGGTCATAGCACAGATACGCAGTATTTT
.,TRBJ2-5,TRBV20-1,many,CSARDRSGTLETQYF,TGCAGTGCTAGAGATAGGAGTGGGACACTGGAGACCCAGTACTTC
.,TRBJ2-1,TRBV12-3/TRBV12-4,few,CASSLADSQKFF,TGTGCCAGCAGTTTAGCGGACAGTCAAAAGTTCTTC
TRBD1,TRBJ2-7,TRBV6-2/TRBV6-3,few,CASTRGQSSYEQYF,TGTGCCAGCACGAGGGGACAGAGCTCCTACGAGCAGTACTTC
.,TRBJ2-3,TRBV7-9,few,CASSVPGADTQYF,TGTGCCAGCAGCGTACCGGGGGCAGATACGCAGTATTTT
TRBD1,TRBJ2-7,TRBV5-1,few,CASSSDRGGVEQYF,TGCGCCAGCAGCTCCGACAGGGGTGGCGTCGAGCAGTACTTC
TRBD2,TRBJ2-7,TRBV3-1,few,CASSHGAGEYEQYF,TGTGCCAGCAGCCATGGAGCGGGGGAATACGAGCAGTACTTC
.,TRBJ1-2,TRBV28,.,CASTIGGTTNYGYTF,TGTGCCAGCACCATTGGGGGCACCACTAACTATGGCTACACCTTC
TRBD2,TRBJ2-3,TRBV20-1,.,CSARDSGAGGLDTQYF,TGCAGTGCTAGAGATTCCGGAGCGGGGGGTTTGGATACGCAGTATTTT
TRBD2,TRBJ2-7,TRBV30,many,CAWSVGTSVYEQYF,TGTGCCTGGAGTGTAGGGACTAGCGTCTACGAGCAGTACTTC
.,TRBJ1-1,TRBV12-3/TRBV12-4,many,CASSGQLNTEAFF,TGTGCCAGCAGCGGACAACTGAACACTGAAGCTTTCTTT
.,TRBJ2-1,TRBV5-1,.,CASSLTAAGNEQFF,TGCGCCAGCAGCTTGACGGCCGCAGGCAATGAGCAGTTCTTC
.,TRBJ2-3,TRBV29-1,many,CSVQRTPSTDTQYF,TGCAGCGTTCAACGGACCCCTAGCACAGATACGCAGTATTTT
TRBD2,TRBJ2-1,TRBV3-1,few,CASSQGLAYEQFF,TGTGCCAGCAGCCAGGGACTAGCCTATGAGCAGTTCTTC
.,TRBJ2-1,TRBV6-5,few,CASSYSSGDNEQFF,TGTGCCAGCAGTTACTCGTCAGGGGACAATGAGCAGTTCTTC
.,TRBJ1-1,TRBV5-8,.,CASSWDTVGVVFF,TGTGCCAGCAGCTGGGACACCGTCGGCGTGGTTTTCTTT
.,TRBJ2-2,TRBV5-1,.,CASSLDGPRGGELFF,TGCGCCAGCAGCTTGGACGGCCCCAGGGGCGGGGAGCTGTTTTTT
.,TRBJ2-3,TRBV6-2/TRBV6-3,.,CASTTGPAKVGDTQYF,TGTGCCAGCACCACCGGGCCAGCGAAAGTGGGTGATACGCAGTATTTT
TRBD2,TRBJ2-4,TRBV6-6,many,CASRGGTKNIQYF,TGTGCCAGTCGCGGGGGGACTAAAAACATTCAGTACTTC
TRBD2,TRBJ2-3,TRBV20-1,few,CSAEKRGADTQYF,TGCAGTGCGGAAAAGCGGGGGGCGGATACGCAGTATTTT
TRBD2,TRBJ2-7,TRBV20-1,.,CSARELAGGQIYEQYF,TGCAGTGCTAGAGAACTAGCGGGAGGCCAAATCTACGAGCAGTACTTC
.,TRBJ2-2,TRBV15,many,CATSRHQVANTGELFF,TGTGCCACCAGCAGACATCAGGTTGCGAACACCGGGGAGCTGTTTTTT
TRBD2,TRBJ2-4,TRBV11-2,few,CASGGGTSGNLAKNIQYF,TGTGCCAGCGGCGGCGGGACTAGCGGGAATCTAGCCAAAAACATTCAGTACTTC
.,TRBJ1-5,TRBV15,few,CATSRQGQPTQPQHF,TGTGCCACCAGCAGGCAAGGACAGCCGACACAGCCCCAGCATTTT
.,TRBJ2-1,TRBV11-2,few,CASSLPTGSGRYNEQFF,TGTGCCAGCAGCTTACCAACAGGGAGCGGTCGATACAATGAGCAGTTCTTC
.,TRBJ1-5,TRBV7-8,many,CASSLASSNQPQHF,TGTGCCAGCAGCTTAGCCTCGAGCAATCAGCCCCAGCATTTT
.,TRBJ2-1,TRBV12-3/TRBV12-4,few,CASSYDRPGEQFF,TGTGCCAGCAGCTATGATAGGCCGGGGGAGCAGTTCTTC
.,TRBJ2-7,TRBV6-5,.,CASRSTRVSYEQYF,TGTGCCAGCAGGTCTACTCGTGTCTCCTACGAGCAGTACTTC
.,TRBJ1-4,TRBV3-1,few,CASSQRGFNEKLFF,TGTGCCAGCAGCCAACGAGGGTTTAATGAAAAACTGTTTTTT
.,TRBJ2-4,TRBV20-1,.,CSARDDQAGWNILYF,TGCAGTGCTAGAGATGATCAGGCGGGATGGAACATTCTGTACTTC
.,TRBJ2-7,TRBV5-1,many,CASGIRDSEGSEQYF,TGCGCCAGCGGAATCCGGGACTCAGAGGGCTCCGAGCAGTACTTC
.,TRBJ2-1,TRBV6-2/TRBV6-3,many,CASSYIRVEQFF,TGTGCCAGCAGTTACATACGGGTTGAGCAGTTCTTC
TRBD2,TRBJ2-7,TRBV7-9,many,CASSLVREGRYEQYF,TGTGCCAGCAGCTTAGTGCGGGAGGGCCGCTACGAGCAGTACTTC
TRBD2,TRBJ2-3,TRBV29-1,few,CSVDPLAGVATDTQYF,TGCAGCGTTGACCCCCTAGCGGGAGTAGCAACAGATACGCAGTATTTT
.,TRBJ1-1,TRBV6-5,many,CASSYGGGLGTEAFF,TGTGCCAGCAGTTACGGCGGGGGGCTGGGCACTGAAGCTTTCTTT
.,TRBJ2-7,TRBV27,.,CASSWGGAGEQYF,TGTGCCAGCAGTTGGGGGGGCGCGGGCGAGCAGTACTTC
.,TRBJ1-1,TRBV12-3/TRBV12-4,few,CASTLGEGGITEAFF,TGTGCCAGCACCTTGGGGGAGGGAGGGATCACTGAAGCTTTCTTT
.,TRBJ2-4,TRBV12-3/TRBV12-4,few,CASRLGQSQYF,TGTGCCAGCAGACTTGGACAGTCTCAGTACTTC
.,TRBJ2-5,TRBV12-3/TRBV12-4,few,CASSLPAQETQYF,TGTGCCAGCAGTTTACCAGCTCAAGAGACCCAGTACTTC
.,TRBJ2-7,TRBV28,.,CASSFRQRYEQYF,TGTGCCAGCAGTTTCAGACAGAGATACGAGCAGTACTTC
.,TRBJ2-6,TRBV28,.,CASTLGVAGANVLTF,TGTGCCAGCACTCTAGGGGTAGCTGGGGCCAACGTCCTGACTTTC
.,TRBJ2-4,TRBV12-3/TRBV12-4,few,CASSLNPGADIQYF,TGTGCCAGCAGCTTAAACCCGGGGGCGGACATTCAGTACTTC
.,TRBJ2-3,TRBV6-4,.,CASSDSSWLADTQYF,TGTGCCAGCAGTGACTCGAGTTGGCTAGCGGATACGCAGTATTTT
.,TRBJ2-1,TRBV12-3/TRBV12-4,many,CASRNPSAYNEQFF,TGTGCCAGCAGAAATCCTAGCGCCTACAATGAGCAGTTCTTC
.,TRBJ2-3,TRBV7-3,few,CASSLTDSYTDTQYF,TGTGCCAGCAGCTTAACCGACAGCTACACAGATACGCAGTATTTT
.,TRBJ2-3,TRBV5-5,many,CASSKEQATTDTQYF,TGTGCCAGCAGCAAGGAACAGGCTACCACAGATACGCAGTATTTT
.,TRBJ2-1,TRBV29-1,few,CSVEEGAVANEQFF,TGCAGCGTTGAAGAGGGGGCAGTAGCCAATGAGCAGTTCTTC
TRBD2,TRBJ2-1,TRBV7-2,many,CASSELAGATYNEQFF,TGTGCCAGCAGCGAACTAGCGGGGGCAACCTACAATGAGCAGTTCTTC
.,TRBJ1-1,TRBV6-5,few,CASSGGSEAFF,TGTGCCAGCAGTGGGGGTTCTGAAGCTTTCTTT
.,TRBJ2-3,TRBV7-2,.,CASRLISGGSTDTQYF,TGTGCCAGCAGGCTAATCTCCGGAGGAAGCACAGATACGCAGTATTTT
TRBD2,TRBJ2-1,TRBV25-1,many,CASSEPSSGLWNEQFF,TGTGCCAGCAGTGAACCTTCTAGCGGTCTTTGGAATGAGCAGTTCTTC
.,TRBJ2-7,TRBV20-1,many,CSARPYNFGLYEQYF,TGCAGTGCTAGACCTTATAACTTCGGGCTCTACGAGCAGTACTTC
.,TRBJ1-6,TRBV6-5,few,CASSYSTGPNSPLHF,TGTGCCAGCAGTTACTCTACAGGCCCTAATTCACCCCTCCACTTT
TRBD1,TRBJ1-2,TRBV29-1,.,CSAQGQGAYGYTF,TGCAGCGCACAAGGACAGGGGGCGTATGGCTACACCTTC